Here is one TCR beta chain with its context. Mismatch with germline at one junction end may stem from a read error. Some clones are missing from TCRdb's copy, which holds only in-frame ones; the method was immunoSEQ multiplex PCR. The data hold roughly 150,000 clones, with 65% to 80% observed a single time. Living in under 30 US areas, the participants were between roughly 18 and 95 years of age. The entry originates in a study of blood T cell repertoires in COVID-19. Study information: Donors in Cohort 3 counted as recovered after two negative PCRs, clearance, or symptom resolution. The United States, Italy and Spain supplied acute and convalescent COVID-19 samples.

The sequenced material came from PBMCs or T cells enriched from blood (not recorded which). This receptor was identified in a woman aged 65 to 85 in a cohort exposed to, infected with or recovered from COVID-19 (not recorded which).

CDR3 amino acids: CASSGLAGSQGTQYF. The DNA for the CDR3 is TGTGCCAGCAGTGGGCTAGCGGGATCCCAAGGGACCCAGTACTTC. The V call is TRBV6-1, the J call TRBJ2-5, with 9 bases fitting TRBD2. The CDR3 is 15 residues long. CDR1 is MNHNS, CDR2 SASEGT, per germline.